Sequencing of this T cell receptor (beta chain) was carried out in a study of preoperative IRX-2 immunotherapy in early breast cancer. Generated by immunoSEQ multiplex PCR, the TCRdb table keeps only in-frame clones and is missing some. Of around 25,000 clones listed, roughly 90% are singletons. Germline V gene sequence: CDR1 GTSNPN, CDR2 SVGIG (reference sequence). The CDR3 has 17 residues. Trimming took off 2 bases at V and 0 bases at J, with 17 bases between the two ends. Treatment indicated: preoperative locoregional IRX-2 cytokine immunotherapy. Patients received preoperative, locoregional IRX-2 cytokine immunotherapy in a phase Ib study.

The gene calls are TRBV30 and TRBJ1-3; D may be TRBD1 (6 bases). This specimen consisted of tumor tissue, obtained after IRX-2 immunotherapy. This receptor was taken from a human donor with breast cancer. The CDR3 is CAWSFGSGAFSGNTIYF. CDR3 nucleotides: TGTGCCTGGAGTTTTGGTTCAGGGGCCTTCTCTGGAAACACCATATATTTT.